The sequence of this TCR beta chain was determined in a study of T cells after yellow fever vaccination. Looked up from germline, CDR1 is SNHLY and CDR2 is FYNNEI. The CDR3 has 16 residues. The V end was cut by 4 bases, the J end by 1 base, with 14 bases between. TCRdb independently ran MiXCR on the 5' RACE reads; one entry per CDR3 protein. The sample carries under 400,000 distinct CDR3 sequences, about 12% recorded once. The sample in question was CD4+ T cells sorted from PBMCs, obtained 15 days after the yellow fever booster vaccination. This clonotype was sampled from a man younger than 30 who received the YFV17D yellow fever vaccine. The V gene is TRBV2, the J gene TRBJ2-1, with D possibly matching TRBD2 (5 bases). DNA of the CDR3: TGTGCCAGCAGTGGTCAGGACTTCCCTTCCTACAATGAGCAGTTCTTC. Translating it yields CASSGQDFPSYNEQFF.